Below, one TCR beta chain is given with its context. This clonotype has ten or more counts. Its antigen is currently not known. Base qualities are missing; no much larger clone stands one base away. The data are from a study of T cells in Graves' hyperthyroidism and ophthalmopathy (dated 2019 in TCRdb). With respect to the entire study: Peripheral blood was collected at initial diagnosis, before any treatment. Whether ophthalmopathy could be predicted prospectively was tested in an independent validation cohort made up of approximately 19 hyperthyroidism patients plus 17 patients who later progressed to ophthalmopathy. The roughly 99 discovery patients were divided at random into training and test sets in a 7:3 ratio. According to the paper, TCR Vbeta CDR3 sequencing was carried out on some 130 peripheral blood samples, which came from over 40 ophthalmopathy, 80 or so hyperthyroidism and 17 progressor patients. Following sampling, methimazole starting at 30 mg daily was given to hyperthyroidism patients, and high-dose intravenous methylprednisolone was given to ophthalmopathy patients. A discovery cohort of about a hundred patients, 43 with Graves' ophthalmopathy and 57 with stable Graves' hyperthyroidism, was used to find distinguishing TCR V-J signatures. Thyroid tissue and blood T-cell repertoires from about six Graves' hyperthyroidism patients were also compared in the study. Beyond this particular receptor, the publication reports: In validation, the model predicted progression to ophthalmopathy with 60% to 71% sensitivity and less than 80% specificity, a median of about 6.7 months before onset. Most expanded thyroid clonotypes (frequency above 0.001) were also detected in blood, suggesting blood repertoires may reflect thyroid immune responses. No statistical method was used to set the sample size in advance, and investigators knew the group allocation. A 13 V-J signature model separated ophthalmopathy from stable hyperthyroidism, with roughly 88% sensitivity and 81.08% specificity in cross-validation and 80%/75% in testing.

Amplification of TCR beta CDR3 regions was carried out from RNA transcripts. The first round of RT-PCR for the TCR CDR3 was performed with the HTBI primer set and the Qiagen OneStep RT-PCR kit. Libraries were constructed in a second round of multiplex PCR, after which size selection and purification were carried out. The libraries were sequenced on an Illumina HiSeq2000 using paired-end 100 bp reads. In the paper's pipeline: SOAPnuke was used to process the raw data, with reads discarded if the reads contained adapters or uncalled bases, had a mean Phred below 15, or lacked an exact constant-primer or identifier match. High-quality paired reads were merged using COPE v1.2.5, and each unique nucleotide sequence was defined as a clonotype. MiTCR v1.1 was used to align clonotypes to the IMGT TRBV, TRBD and TRBJ reference segments. Only V-J combinations with frequency above 0.0001, covering about 99% of repertoires, were analysed. A TCS score was defined as the ratio between F50 (clonal expansion) and ExV (chaos), using BLOSUM62-based TCRdist between CDR3 peptides within each V-J. Welch's t-statistics and random forest reduced fewer than 550 V-J features to around 14, which were used in a naive Bayes classifier (R e1071). In-frame beta chains were kept once TCRdb had trimmed the public reads at Q25 with fastp and called clones with MiXCR. Rows are unified per CDR3 protein, each entry keeping the most common DNA and genes. These V and J calls rely on TCRdb rather than the paper's analysis. This sample lists fewer than 350,000 distinct CDR3 sequences; roughly 13% were detected once. The ten largest clonotypes hold 7.5% to 8% of the sample.

Hyperthyroidism patients were newly diagnosed, had a disease duration of under 2 months, and were aged 18 to 65 years. Patients with uncontrolled infections, other autoimmune diseases, pregnancy or lactation were excluded. Clinical symptoms, serum thyroxine and TRAb, thyroid ultrasound, and orbital computed tomography formed the basis for the diagnoses. Blood from progressor patients was drawn when they were first diagnosed with hyperthyroidism, before any ophthalmopathy symptoms appeared. PBMCs were isolated from 8 to 10 ml of fresh peripheral blood by Ficoll-Paque density gradient centrifugation. Patients classed as progressors first received a Graves' hyperthyroidism diagnosis and then went on to develop ophthalmopathy during follow-up. Total RNA was extracted with Trizol reagent, and quality was checked on an Agilent 2100 Bioanalyzer. From cysteine to phenylalanine, the CDR3 is 15 amino acids long. The read is trimmed to its CDR3 DNA, 45 bases read in frame from base 1. Clipping removes 0 bases from V and 3 bases from J, with 5 as the unmatched junction base count. Taken from the germline V gene (reference sequence), the CDR1 and CDR2 loops are LGHDT and YNNKEL.

Material for sequencing was blood. The rearrangement joined TRBV3-1 to TRBJ2-7, with TRBD2 matching 7 junction bases. The sequence derives from a woman aged 30 to 39 with Graves' hyperthyroidism that later progressed to Graves' ophthalmopathy. The CDR3 is CASSQDWGGGYEQYF. The base sequence is TGTGCCAGCAGCCAAGACTGGGGGGGAGGCTACGAGCAGTACTTC.